The 19 T cell receptor delta chains below were found in one sample sequenced in a study of gamma-delta chains in newborns, infants, children. TCRdb reanalysed the reads with CATT. The sample lists roughly 3,800 delta-chain clones, around 0.56% occurring once. The sequencing sample was made of blood. The receptor source for this set is a child who was a newborn, infant or young child, either healthy, febrile or measles-vaccinated (not recorded which).

This clone was found a few times. A read error likely explains why the TCRdb protein, taken from a much larger clone, differs from this DNA's translation at residue 4; the protein shown is translated from the DNA. This chain uses TRDV3 with TRDJ3; TRDD3 agrees at 8 bases. The germline gives CDR1 TVYSNPD, CDR2 GDNSRS (reference sequence). The length of the CDR3 is 20 residues. Trimming removed 2 bases from V and 0 bases from J; junction bases left unmatched: 15. CDR3: CAFGRVLGALSSWDTRQMFF. DNA for the CDR3: TGTGCCTTTGGGCGGGTACTGGGGGCTTTGAGCTCCTGGGACACCCGACAGATGTTTTTC.

This clone showed up just a few times. With only one base between it and a far larger clone, this is likely a read error. The V call is TRDV2, the J call TRDJ3; TRDD3 matches at 8 bases. V was pared by 0 bases and J by 0 bases, with 12 bases of the junction left unmatched. CDR3 length equals 21 residues. The germline gives CDR1 GEAIGNYY, CDR2 EKD. The CDR3 loop reads CACDTVLRDTISSWDTRQMFF. The CDR3 DNA reads as TGTGCCTGTGACACCGTACTGAGGGATACGATTAGCTCCTGGGACACCCGACAGATGTTTTTC.

Notes on this clone: A much larger clone differs by one base, so this may be a read error. CDR3 amino acids: CALGGFLPSNWGMVALTAQLFF. CDR3 bases: TGTGCTCTTGGGGGCTTCCTTCCTTCGAACTGGGGGATGGTAGCTTTGACAGCACAACTCTTCTTT. The V and J genes are TRDV1 and TRDJ2; 10 positions match TRDD3. After removal of 4 bases from V and 0 bases from J, the junction contained 20 bases not matched to a gene. CDR3 length: 22 amino acids. The germline V gene has CDR1 TSWWSYY and CDR2 QGS.

Comment on this clone: This may stem from a read error, because a much larger clone lies one nucleotide away. This sample includes further DNA sequences coding for the same CDR3. V and J are TRDV2 and TRDJ1; D remains unclear. From germline, CDR1 is GEAIGNYY and CDR2 EKD. The CDR3 has 17 amino acids. CDR3 sequence (DNA): TGTGCCTGTGACTTTCTGGCCATATCTGCGGGCGCCGATAAGCTCATCTTT. Translation gives CACDFLAISAGADKLIF.

This clone was counted between two and nine times. This clone may be a read error of a much larger clone one base away. The sample has other DNA sequences that encode this CDR3 too. The V gene is TRDV2, the J gene TRDJ1; D call uncertain. CDR1 and CDR2 (germline): GEAIGNYY, EKD. The CDR3 extends over 13 amino acids. Trimming cost V 3 bases and J 2 bases, with 9 bases left between them. CDR3: CACDPMYTDKLIF. The CDR3 nucleotides read TGTGCCTGTGACCCCATGTATACCGATAAACTCATCTTT.

About this clone: TCRdb assigns this DNA the protein of a much larger clone, which departs from its translation at residue 12; this likely reflects a read error, and the protein shown comes from translating the DNA. V and J are TRDV2 and TRDJ3, with 11 positions matching TRDD3. The CDR3 is 17 amino acids. CDR1 is GEAIGNYY and CDR2 is EKD in the germline V gene. CDR3 nucleotides: TGTGCCTGTGACACCCTGGGGGATACCTGGGACGCCCGACAGATGTTTTTC. Translation: CACDTLGDTWDARQMFF.

Worth noting for this clone: A far larger clone differs by one base, so this is likely a read error. The sample holds other DNA sequences that translate to the same CDR3. The CDR3 DNA reads as TGTGCCTGCGACGCCCTGGGGGCCGATAAACTCATCTTT. It is translated as CACDALGADKLIF. The chain uses TRDV2 and TRDJ1; 7 bases fit TRDD3. CDR1 is GEAIGNYY and CDR2 is EKD in the germline V gene. V dropped 7 bases and J dropped 3; count of bases not matched to a gene: 7. The CDR3 is made up of 13 amino acids.

Remarks on this clone: One base away lies a much larger clone, so this may be a sequencing read error. The chain combines TRDV2 with TRDJ3; TRDD3 matches at 13 bases. The CDR3 is 21 residues long. Germline V gene sequence: CDR1 GEAIGNYY, CDR2 EKD. The CDR3: CACDTVLGDTSSSWDTRQTFF. The CDR3 region has the DNA TGTGCCTGTGACACCGTACTGGGGGATACGTCCAGCTCCTGGGACACCCGACAGACGTTTTTC.

This clone occurred a few times. A far larger clone is a single base away, which makes a read error likely. Other DNA sequences within the sample encode an identical CDR3. J is TRDJ2 and V is TRDV2; the match to TRDD3 covers 8 bases. Germline CDR1 is GEAIGNYY and CDR2 is EKD. The CDR3 consists of 17 residues. CDR3 residues: CACDYVLGGALTAQLFF. DNA of the CDR3: TGTGCCTGTGACTACGTACTGGGGGGAGCTTTGACCGCACAACTCTTCTTT.

With respect to this clone: A far bigger clonotype differs at one base, so this is likely a read error. The sample contains more than one DNA sequence encoding this CDR3. The rearrangement joins TRDV2 to TRDJ3, with 13 bases matching TRDD3. The CDR3 runs 20 residues. CDR1 is GEAIGNYY, CDR2 EKD, per germline. CDR3 loop: CACDVLGDTVISWDTRQMFF. The CDR3 DNA reads TGTGCATGTGACGTACTGGGGGATACGGTGATCTCCTGGGACACCCGACAGATGTTTTTC.

The table lists this clone with a few counts. The protein given by TCRdb reflects a much larger clone and differs at residue 9 from this DNA's translation, likely from a read error; the protein shown is the DNA's translation. This chain joins TRDV2 and TRDJ2; TRDD3 aligns across 7 bases. V gave up 3 bases and J gave up 3 bases; unmatched junction bases: 9. The CDR3 is 16 amino acids. Germline-derived CDR1 and CDR2 are GEAIGNYY and EKD. CDR3 nucleotide sequence: TGTGCCTGTGACGTACTGGGGACAGCGCTGACAGCACAACTCTTCTTT. Protein sequence: CACDVLGTALTAQLFF.

This clone was recorded a few times. A read error is possible here, since a much larger clone lies one base away. The sample contains more than one DNA sequence encoding this CDR3. This chain joins TRDV2 and TRDJ3, with 9 bases that match TRDD3. The CDR3 extends over 19 amino acids. The V gene's germline CDR1 is GEAIGNYY and CDR2 EKD. The CDR3 nucleotides are TGTGCCTGCGACACTACTGGGGGAGCACCCTCCTGGGACACCCGACAGATGTTTTTC. Its translation: CACDTTGGAPSWDTRQMFF.

In its sample, this clone was seen a few times. A far bigger clonotype differs at one base, so this is likely a read error. Other DNA sequences of this sample code for an identical CDR3. The gene calls are TRDV2 and TRDJ2; D uncertain. Trimming pared 0 bases from V and 0 bases from J, leaving 7 bases between. The CDR3 sequence is 15 residues long. Germline lookup yields CDR1 GEAIGNYY and CDR2 EKD. CDR3 loop: CACDTKRSLTAQLFF. CDR3 DNA: TGTGCCTGTGACACCAAGAGATCTTTGACAGCACAACTCTTCTTT.

A remark on this clone: Given a far larger clone just one base away, this is likely a sequencing read error. Other DNA variants within this sample encode the same CDR3. This sequence joins TRDV2 and TRDJ1, with 12 bases fitting TRDD3. Germline values: CDR1 GEAIGNYY, CDR2 EKD. The CDR3 is 15 amino acids. CDR3 in DNA: TGTGCCTGGACTGGGGGATACTCGGGCAACGATAAGCTCATCTTT. It is translated as CAWTGGYSGNDKLIF.

This clone was counted only a few times. With a far larger clone one base away, a read error is the likely cause. Additional DNA sequences in this sample encode the identical CDR3. The rearrangement joins TRDV2 to TRDJ1, with 7 bases lining up with TRDD3. The V gene's germline CDR1 is GEAIGNYY and CDR2 EKD. This CDR3 is built from 13 residues. The V gene end was trimmed by 4 bases and the J gene end by 3 bases; junction bases not matched to a gene: 4. CDR3 sequence reads: CACDTGGSDKLIF. The CDR3 nucleotides are TGTGCCTGTGATACGGGGGGATCCGATAAACTCATCTTT.

The sample holds a few counts of this clone. A far larger clone is off by one base, so a read error is likely. Other DNA sequences of this sample code for an identical CDR3. The V and J genes are TRDV2 and TRDJ3, with TRDD3 matching over 12 bases. The germline gives CDR1 GEAIGNYY, CDR2 EKD. The CDR3 spans 18 residues. The CDR3 spells CACDTVLGDTWDTRQMFF. As DNA, the CDR3 is TGTGCCTGTGACACCGTACTGGGGGATACCTGGGACACTCGACAGATGTTTTTC.

Details on this clone: Given a much more abundant clone one base away, this may be a read error. This same CDR3 is encoded by further DNA sequences in the sample. The V and J genes are TRDV2 and TRDJ3, with 13 bases matching TRDD3. CDR3 length: 20 amino acids. Germline loops: CDR1 GEAIGNYY, CDR2 EKD. CDR3 in amino acids: CACDSYWGIRGSWDTRQMFF. Written as DNA, the CDR3 is TGTGCTTGTGACTCGTACTGGGGGATACGCGGGTCCTGGGACACCCGACAGATGTTTTTC.

This clone was seen only a few times. The TCRdb protein, from a much larger clone, departs from this DNA's translation at residue 11, likely by read error; the protein shown derives from the DNA. The chain carries TRDV2 and TRDJ3, with 12 nucleotides matching TRDD3. The CDR3 spans 18 residues. Trimming at V came to 2 bases and at J to 5 bases, leaving 6 bases not matched to a gene. Germline assignment: CDR1 GEAIGNYY and CDR2 EKD. CDR3 nucleotides: TGTGCCTGTGACAAAATACTGGGGGATACCCGGGACACCCGACAGATGTTTTTC. It is translated as CACDKILGDTRDTRQMFF.

This clone was seen only a few times. The protein that TCRdb holds for this DNA derives from a much larger clone and differs from the translated DNA at residue 8, which likely indicates a read error; the protein shown here is translated from the DNA. J is TRDJ1 and V is TRDV2; 9 positions agree with TRDD3. Trimming at V came to 1 base and at J to 8 bases, leaving 10 bases not matched to a gene. This CDR3 comprises 15 residues. Looked up from germline, CDR1 is GEAIGNYY and CDR2 is EKD. The CDR3 coding sequence is TGTGCCTGTGACACGGGAAGTCCGGGGGATACAAAACTCATCTTT. Translated, it gives CACDTGSPGDTKLIF.